What follows are 27 T cell receptor beta chains derived from one specimen sequenced in a study of blood T cell repertoires in COVID-19 (dated by TCRdb to about 2020). Receptor amplification or capture employed the immunoSEQ multiplex PCR assay. Not all clones reach the TCRdb copy of this immuneACCESS table, which keeps in-frame sequences only. Checked studies attribute under half of the gap to unresolved V genes and leave the rest unexplained. In this sample the table shows 150,000 to 180,000 clones, around 90% of which occur a single time. Clones ranked in the top ten supply approximately 0.59% of the sample. The sequenced sample consisted of peripheral blood. These receptors were obtained from a man in his fifties or sixties with acute or convalescent COVID-19.

V gene TRBV5-6 combines with J gene TRBJ2-2; TRBD2 agrees at 8 bases. Losses at the gene ends were 2 bases for V and 4 bases for J; bases not matched to a gene: 10. The CDR3 length is 17 residues. Germline lookup yields CDR1 SGHDT and CDR2 YYEEEE. CDR3: CASSFRRGGSATGELFF. DNA for the CDR3: TGTGCCAGCAGCTTCCGCCGGGGGGGGTCGGCCACCGGGGAGCTGTTTTTT.

This chain uses TRBV27 with TRBJ2-5; 7 nucleotides match TRBD2. The CDR3 contains 15 residues. In germline, CDR1 is MNHEY, CDR2 SMNVEV (reference sequence). V lost 6 bases to trimming and J lost 2 bases; unmatched junction nucleotides: 9. This CDR3 is CASRTLRELQETQYF. The CDR3 bases are TGTGCCAGCAGAACTTTGCGGGAGTTGCAAGAGACCCAGTACTTC.

This chain connects TRBV6-5 to TRBJ2-1; D gene uncertain. The CDR3 contains 11 residues. CDR1 is MNHEY and CDR2 is SVGAGI in the germline V gene. Trimming took off 6 bases at V and 9 bases at J, with 9 bases between the two ends. The CDR3 DNA follows: TGTGCCAGCAGGGTCAGATCTGAGCAGTTCTTC. Its translation: CASRVRSEQFF.

The chain recombines TRBV24-1 with TRBJ2-1; D perhaps matches TRBD2 (5 bases). Trimming shortened V by 5 bases and J by 1 base, and 8 bases separated the two germline ends. Germline V CDR1 and CDR2: KGHDR, SFDVKD. The length of the CDR3 is 14 residues. CDR3 loop: CATSGRASYNEQFF. DNA of the CDR3: TGTGCCACCAGTGGGCGGGCTTCCTACAATGAGCAGTTCTTC.

This clone was seen just once. The chain combines TRBV6-2 or TRBV6-3 with TRBJ2-1; 8 nucleotides align to TRBD2. Germline CDR1 MNHEY, CDR2 SVGEGT. The CDR3 is 16 residues long. Unmatched junction bases numbered 6, after V lost 5 bases and J lost 0 bases. The CDR3 is CASSQLAGFSYNEQFF. Here the CDR3 DNA reads TGTGCCAGCAGTCAGCTAGCGGGTTTCTCCTACAATGAGCAGTTCTTC.

The chain is built from TRBV28 and TRBJ2-1; TRBD2 is a possible D gene (6 bases). This CDR3 contains 14 residues. V dropped 2 bases and J dropped 7 bases, with 12 bases sitting between them. Germline loops: CDR1 MDHEN, CDR2 SYDVKM. CDR3 protein: CASSLVAGSNEQFF. CDR3 in DNA: TGTGCCAGCAGTTTAGTTGCGGGGTCTAATGAGCAGTTCTTC.

The chain uses TRBV27 and TRBJ2-1; 12 bases map to TRBD2. Per germline, CDR1 MNHEY and CDR2 SMNVEV (reference sequence). This CDR3 region has 16 residues. Trimming removed 7 bases from V and 4 bases from J; junction bases left unmatched: 8. The CDR3 DNA reads as TGTGCCAGCACCCCTTGGGGGACTAGCGGGTACAATGAGCAGTTCTTC. It encodes CASTPWGTSGYNEQFF.

In its sample, this clone was seen once. The genes are TRBV3-1 (or the pseudogene TRBV3-2) and TRBJ1-1, with a weak D call TRBD1 (6 bases). The CDR3 runs to 13 residues. Germline V lookup: CDR1 LGHDT, CDR2 YNNKEL (reference sequence). The V end was cut by 4 bases, the J end by 1 base, with 7 bases between. In nucleotides, the CDR3 is TGTGCCAGCAGCCCGACAGGGAACACTGAAGCTTTCTTT. Its protein product is CASSPTGNTEAFF.

The genes are TRBV7-9 and TRBJ2-1; TRBD1 agrees at 10 bases. V lost 4 bases to trimming and J lost 7 bases; unmatched junction nucleotides: 4. This CDR3 has 14 residues. Germline V gives CDR1 SEHNR, CDR2 FQNEAQ (reference sequence). CDR3: CASSSDRGRNEQFF. DNA for the CDR3: TGTGCCAGCAGCTCAGACAGGGGGCGGAATGAGCAGTTCTTC.

The V call is TRBV18, the J call TRBJ2-2, with 8 bases fitting TRBD1. Trimming removed 2 bases from V and 0 bases from J; junction bases left unmatched: 5. Per germline, CDR1 KGHSH and CDR2 LQKENI. The CDR3 extends over 17 amino acids. In nucleotides, the CDR3 is TGTGCCAGCTCACCAAGAACAGGGGGGTCGAACACCGGGGAGCTGTTTTTT. Translating gives CASSPRTGGSNTGELFF. Together with reference TRBV18 and TRBJ2-2, the CDR3 gives the full variable domain: NAGVMQNPRHLVRRRGQEARLRCSPMKGHSHVYWYRQLPEEGLKFMVYLQKENIIDESGMPKERFSAEFPKEGPSILRIQQVVRGDSAAYFCASSPRTGGSNTGELFFGEGSRLTVL.

This chain joins TRBV6-5 and TRBJ2-1; D may be TRBD2 (6 bases). This CDR3 comprises 16 residues. Germline values: CDR1 MNHEY, CDR2 SVGAGI. The V gene lost 0 bases and the J gene lost 5 bases, with 14 bases spanning the gap. As DNA, the CDR3 is TGTGCCAGCAGTTACTCTTACGGGAGTTTTAACAATGAGCAGTTCTTC. Translating it yields CASSYSYGSFNNEQFF.

V and J are TRBV10-1 and TRBJ1-5, with D possibly matching TRBD1 (5 bases). Germline values: CDR1 WNHNN, CDR2 SYGVQD (reference sequence). The V end was cut by 7 bases, the J end by 7 bases, with 17 bases between. The CDR3 is 14 residues long. In DNA, the CDR3 is TGCGCCAGCACCATACGGGGGAACGACCAGCCCCAGCATTTT. It is translated as CASTIRGNDQPQHF.

In DNA, the CDR3 is TGTGCCAGCAGCAGGGACCGGTATGAAAAACTGTTTTTT. It specifies CASSRDRYEKLFF. The V and J genes are TRBV7-9 and TRBJ1-4, with D possibly being TRBD1 (5 bases). This CDR3 has 13 amino acids. The ends were cut back, 5 bases at V and 6 bases at J, with 10 bases in the middle. Germline V CDR1 and CDR2: SEHNR, FQNEAQ (reference sequence).

This chain uses TRBV6-1 with TRBJ1-4, with D unclear. The CDR3 contains 17 residues. V shed 2 bases and J shed 0 bases, with 13 bases lying between them. Germline V gene lookup returns CDR1 MNHNS and CDR2 SASEGT. The CDR3 protein is CASSETWSSATNEKLFF. The CDR3 nucleotides are TGTGCCAGCAGTGAAACATGGTCCTCCGCAACTAATGAAAAACTGTTTTTT.

The V call is TRBV10-3, the J call TRBJ2-1, with 9 bases that match TRBD1. The CDR3 has 13 amino acids. Germline V gene data show CDR1 as ENHRY and CDR2 as SYGVKD. V lost 10 bases, J lost 5 bases, and 6 bases stayed unmatched. Here the CDR3 DNA reads TGTGCCACCCACAGGGGGCCCGACAATGAGCAGTTCTTC. It is translated as CATHRGPDNEQFF.

The chain uses TRBV11-2 and TRBJ2-1; 13 nucleotides match TRBD2. This CDR3 has 15 amino acids. Per germline, CDR1 SGHAT and CDR2 FQNNGV. The V segment lost 5 bases and the J segment 10 bases; nucleotides outside the gene matches: 8. The CDR3 DNA sequence: TGTGCCAGCAGCGGACCGGGACTAGCGGGACAGGAGCAGTTCTTC. Translation gives CASSGPGLAGQEQFF.

The gene calls are TRBV27 and TRBJ1-6, with 8 bases identical to TRBD1. The V gene end was trimmed by 3 bases and the J gene end by 9 bases; junction bases not matched to a gene: 7. Looked up from germline, CDR1 is MNHEY and CDR2 is SMNVEV (reference sequence). This CDR3 spans 15 amino acids. The CDR3 bases are TGTGCCAGCAGTTTTGGGACAGGTCCTGTTTCACCCCTCCACTTT. It yields the protein CASSFGTGPVSPLHF.

V gene TRBV3-1 (or the pseudogene TRBV3-2) combines with J gene TRBJ1-2, with D maybe TRBD1 (5 bases). Germline CDR1 LGHDT, CDR2 YNNKEL (reference sequence). The CDR3 covers 15 residues. Trimming cost V 1 base and J 5 bases, with 14 bases left between them. The CDR3 region is CASSQAQGGRYGYTF. The CDR3 coding sequence is TGTGCCAGCAGCCAAGCCCAGGGAGGGAGGTATGGCTACACCTTC.

The DNA for the CDR3 is TGTGCCAGCAGCCAAGAAGGACTCTACAATGAGCAGTTCTTC. It codes for CASSQEGLYNEQFF. This chain joins TRBV4-2 and TRBJ2-1; a possible D gene is TRBD2 (5 bases). Germline values: CDR1 LGHNA, CDR2 YNFKEQ. The CDR3 loop spans 14 amino acids. Trimming shortened V by 0 bases and J by 3 bases, and 6 bases separated the two germline ends.

The rearrangement links TRBV11-3 to TRBJ1-6; D is undetermined. In germline, CDR1 is SGHNT, CDR2 YENEEA. V was pared by 5 bases and J by 7 bases, with 9 bases between. This CDR3 has 13 amino acids. Here the CDR3 reads CASSVGRNSPLHF. The CDR3 region has the DNA TGTGCCAGCAGCGTTGGCCGAAATTCACCCCTCCACTTT.

There are a few counts of this clone. This chain connects TRBV7-9 to TRBJ2-3, with 14 bases matching TRBD2. The length of the CDR3 is 15 residues. The ends lost 4 bases at V and 7 bases at J; junction bases unmatched: 4. The germline V gene encodes CDR1 SEHNR and CDR2 FQNEAQ (reference sequence). The CDR3 coding sequence is TGTGCCAGCAGCTCGGGACTAGCGGGAGCGAATACGCAGTATTTT. This gives the protein CASSSGLAGANTQYF.

This chain links TRBV28 with TRBJ2-5; tentatively, D is TRBD1 (7 bases). CDR3 size: 14 residues. Trimming left V 1 base short and J 5 bases short, with 11 bases between. Germline lookup yields CDR1 MDHEN and CDR2 SYDVKM. The chain's CDR3 is CASSLFAGGETQYF. CDR3 coding DNA: TGTGCCAGCAGTTTATTTGCAGGGGGGGAGACCCAGTACTTC.

The chain carries TRBV5-1 and TRBJ2-3, with 11 bases matching TRBD2. The CDR3 covers 15 residues. The germline gives CDR1 SGHRS, CDR2 YFSETQ. The V and J ends lost 5 bases and 4 bases, in that order; junction bases with no gene match: 6. The CDR3 sequence: CASSPGTSGADTQYF. In DNA form, the CDR3 reads TGCGCCAGCAGTCCCGGGACTAGCGGCGCAGATACGCAGTATTTT.

The chain is built from TRBV10-1 and TRBJ2-2; D not resolved. Trimming removed 9 bases from V and 5 bases from J, with 10 bases in between. The CDR3 is 12 amino acids. In germline, CDR1 is WNHNN, CDR2 SYGVQD (reference sequence). CDR3 in amino acids: CARTVDTGELFF. In DNA, the CDR3 is TGCGCCAGAACAGTGGATACCGGGGAGCTGTTTTTT.

V gene TRBV10-1 combines with J gene TRBJ1-1; D uncertain. The CDR3 covers 16 residues. Trimming cost V 3 bases and J 3 bases, with 17 bases left between them. Germline lookup yields CDR1 WNHNN and CDR2 SYGVQD (reference sequence). CDR3 coding DNA: TGCGCCAGCAGTGATCGCCCCCGTGAGAGGGACACTGAAGCTTTCTTT. Translated, it gives CASSDRPRERDTEAFF.

The V gene is TRBV30, the J gene TRBJ1-6, with a tentative D call TRBD1 (5 bases). V shed 2 bases and J shed 9 bases, with 17 bases lying between them. Germline values: CDR1 GTSNPN, CDR2 SVGIG (reference sequence). This CDR3 is built from 15 residues. Here the CDR3 DNA reads TGTGCCTGGAGTTTGGGGGGAGGCCACGGTTCACCCCTCCACTTT. This translates into CAWSLGGGHGSPLHF. Looking up the rest from reference TRBV30 and TRBJ1-6 gives the full variable domain: SQTIHQWPATLVQPVGSPLSLECTVEGTSNPNLYWYRQAAGRGLQLLFYSVGIGQISSEVPQNLSASRPQDRQFILSSKKLLLSDSGFYLCAWSLGGGHGSPLHFGNGTRLTVT.

The V gene is TRBV28, the J gene TRBJ2-2, with D perhaps TRBD2 (6 bases). Deletions cut 7 bases from V and 8 bases from J, with 17 bases between. The CDR3 is made up of 14 amino acids. The germline V gene encodes CDR1 MDHEN and CDR2 SYDVKM. CDR3 sequence (DNA): TGTGCCAGCATCCCCCCCCGGGCGGGAGGGGAGCTGTTTTTT. Its translation: CASIPPRAGGELFF.